This T cell receptor (beta chain) was sequenced in a study of cytomegalovirus exposure and HLA in healthy donors. V dropped 7 bases and J dropped 8 bases, with 17 bases sitting between them. Germline assignment: CDR1 MNHNS and CDR2 SASEGT. The CDR3 is made up of 13 amino acids. Primers: 60 Vbeta forward and 13 Jbeta reverse. Using immunoSEQ multiplex PCR, the repertoire was profiled, and TCRdb retains in-frame clones only, with some absent. The profile shows some 120,000 clones, 75% to 85% of them singletons. V and J are TRBV6-1 and TRBJ1-2; tentative D call: TRBD1 (5 bases). The specimen was PBMCs. The TCR comes from a woman aged 18-35 years in good health and CMV-seropositive. The CDR3 region is CASTPRGVLGYTF. The CDR3 bases are TGTGCCAGCACCCCGCGGGGGGTTTTGGGCTACACCTTC.